These 18 T cell receptor beta chains were sequenced from one sample in a study of CD8+ T cells in alopecia areata. TCR sequencing used cDNA made by reverse transcription of extracted RNA. Profiled with immunoSEQ multiplex PCR; TCRdb holds only in-frame clones, not every one. The repertoire holds a few thousand clones, with 60% to 65% as singletons. As for treatment: oral pan-JAK inhibitor, 5-10 mg twice daily. Lesional scalp punch biopsies and peripheral blood came from alopecia areata patients. The material was skin, obtained around week 34, from a patient treated with tofacitinib. The receptors derive from a human donor with alopecia areata.

The chain couples TRBV4-1 to TRBJ1-5; 7 bases are a match to TRBD1. Germline trimming cut 4 bases from V and 5 bases from J; bases unmatched to any gene: 2. The germline V gene encodes CDR1 MGHRA and CDR2 YSYEKL. The CDR3 length is 13 residues. CDR3 DNA sequence: TGCGCCAGCAGCCGACAGGGATATCAGCCCCAGCATTTT. Translating it yields CASSRQGYQPQHF.

The chain recombines TRBV18 with TRBJ1-5; the D is unclear. The V and J ends lost 1 base and 5 bases respectively, with 9 bases between them. The CDR3 covers 14 residues. Germline-derived CDR1 and CDR2 are KGHSH and LQKENI. The CDR3: CASSPRRGDQPQHF. The DNA for the CDR3 is TGTGCCAGCTCACCACGTCGCGGAGATCAGCCCCAGCATTTT.

The chain uses TRBV27 and TRBJ2-6; tentatively, D is TRBD1 (6 bases). Germline-derived CDR1 and CDR2 are MNHEY and SMNVEV (reference sequence). There are 16 residues in the CDR3. V was pared by 6 bases and J by 0 bases, with 12 bases between. CDR3 bases: TGTGCCAGCAGCGAAACAGGGCCCTCTGGGGCCAACGTCCTGACTTTC. This sequence encodes CASSETGPSGANVLTF.

The chain recombines TRBV6-5 with TRBJ1-2, with 7 nucleotides matching TRBD1. Germline V lookup: CDR1 MNHEY, CDR2 SVGAGI. Trimming removed 6 bases from V and 0 bases from J; junction bases left unmatched: 7. The CDR3 contains 15 residues. CDR3: CASSYRGAPNYGYTF. The CDR3 region has the DNA TGTGCCAGCAGCTACAGGGGCGCACCTAACTATGGCTACACCTTC.

This clone was seen once. This chain links TRBV5-1 with TRBJ1-1; D gene unclear. V lost 3 bases and J lost 5, with 17 bases in between. CDR3 length equals 15 residues. Germline CDR1 is SGHRS and CDR2 is YFSETQ. CDR3 in DNA: TGCGCCAGCAGCTCCGACGGACGTCTTAGGACTGAAGCTTTCTTT. Amino acids: CASSSDGRLRTEAFF.

The J gene is TRBJ2-7, the V gene TRBV6-1, with 7 bases that match TRBD1. Germline lookup yields CDR1 MNHNS and CDR2 SASEGT. CDR3 size: 14 residues. Germline trimming cut 7 bases from V and 1 base from J; bases unmatched to any gene: 7. The CDR3 reads CASTATGASYEQYF. In nucleotides, the CDR3 is TGTGCCAGCACCGCCACAGGGGCATCCTACGAGCAGTACTTC.

This clone was found a few times. Written as DNA, the CDR3 is TGTGCCAGCAGTGTACAGGGGCGCTCGGATGAAAAACTGTTTTTT. It translates to CASSVQGRSDEKLFF. V and J are TRBV2 and TRBJ1-4; 7 bases match TRBD1. CDR3 size: 15 residues. Germline V gene sequence: CDR1 SNHLY, CDR2 FYNNEI. J was trimmed by 6 bases and V by 4 bases; bases with no gene match: 8. The entire variable domain, with the rest obtained from reference TRBV2 and TRBJ1-4, is as follows: EPEVTQTPSHQVTQMGQEVILRCVPISNHLYFYWYRQILGQKVEFLVSFYNNEISEKSEIFDDQFSVERPDGSNFTLKIRSTKLEDSAMYFCASSVQGRSDEKLFFGSGTQLSVL.

V usage is TRBV29-1 and J usage is TRBJ1-1; D not resolved. V was pared by 6 bases and J by 5 bases, with 10 bases between. The CDR3 covers 11 residues. Germline CDR1 reads SQVTM; CDR2 reads ANQGSEA. This CDR3 reads CSVSKETEAFF. In DNA, the CDR3 is TGCAGCGTATCCAAGGAGACTGAAGCTTTCTTT.

This chain's CDR3 is CASSSGTGGEKLFF. The CDR3 DNA sequence: TGCGCCAGCAGCTCCGGGACAGGGGGCGAAAAACTGTTTTTT. The J gene is TRBJ1-4, the V gene TRBV5-1, with 12 bases aligning to TRBD1. V dropped 3 bases and J dropped 8; count of bases not matched to a gene: 2. The CDR3 consists of 14 residues. Looked up from germline, CDR1 is SGHRS and CDR2 is YFSETQ.

This clone has a single count. The chain couples TRBV27 to TRBJ1-2, with D possibly TRBD1 on 6 matching bases. This CDR3 has 16 amino acids. V dropped 6 bases and J dropped 1 base, with 18 bases sitting between them. From germline, CDR1 is MNHEY and CDR2 SMNVEV (reference sequence). DNA for the CDR3: TGTGCCAGCAGCTGGGGAATCCACAGGGATAACTATGGCTACACCTTC. It translates to CASSWGIHRDNYGYTF.

The chain uses TRBV6-6 and TRBJ1-2; 7 positions match TRBD1. Per the germline V gene, CDR1 is MNHNY and CDR2 is SVGAGI (reference sequence). CDR3 length: 15 residues. The V segment lost 7 bases and the J segment 7 bases; nucleotides outside the gene matches: 15. CDR3 nucleotide sequence: TGTGCCAGCAATACAGACAGGGAACAAAGGGGTGGCTACACCTTC. As protein: CASNTDREQRGGYTF.

In the case of this clone: This sample also contains other DNA sequences that code for the same CDR3. The rearrangement links TRBV2 to TRBJ2-1; 7 positions match TRBD2. Germline V CDR1 and CDR2: SNHLY, FYNNEI. V trimming: 6 bases; J trimming: 10 bases; junction bases outside the gene matches: 12. The CDR3 consists of 14 residues. The CDR3, as DNA: TGTGCCAGCAGGTGGGAGCGGGATGCGGGCGAGCAGTTCTTC. Its translation: CASRWERDAGEQFF.

This sequence joins TRBV27 and TRBJ1-1; perhaps TRBD1 as D (6 bases). V lost 4 bases and J lost 5, with 11 bases in between. The CDR3 has 13 amino acids. The germline gives CDR1 MNHEY, CDR2 SMNVEV (reference sequence). The CDR3 spells CASSSYRVTEAFF. The CDR3 DNA is TGTGCCAGCAGTTCTTACAGGGTTACTGAAGCTTTCTTT.

This clone appeared a few times. The CDR3 DNA follows: TGTGCCAGCAGTTACTCCAACCGCGGGACAGGGGGCGAGCAGTACTTC. Its translation is CASSYSNRGTGGEQYF. The chain employs TRBV6-5 and TRBJ2-7; TRBD1 matches 11 bases. Germline V gives CDR1 MNHEY, CDR2 SVGAGI. Trimming removed 0 bases from V and 6 bases from J; junction bases left unmatched: 7. The CDR3 has 16 residues.

In this sample, this clone turned up a few times. The chain links TRBV5-5 to TRBJ2-3; D is undetermined. From germline, CDR1 is SGHKS and CDR2 YYEKEE (reference sequence). CDR3 length: 19 residues. V was cut by 7 bases and J by 8 bases, with 35 bases left in between. The CDR3 sequence is CASQNESASLIWLAGTQYF. The CDR3, as DNA: TGTGCCAGCCAAAACGAATCAGCAAGCCTGATTTGGTTAGCCGGTACGCAGTATTTT.

This clone has only one observation. The chain joins TRBV2 to TRBJ1-2, with D unresolved. Trimming took off 7 bases at V and 4 bases at J, with 16 bases between the two ends. Germline V gene lookup returns CDR1 SNHLY and CDR2 FYNNEI. CDR3 length: 14 amino acids. CDR3 protein: CASIFSGRVYGYTF. Written as DNA, the CDR3 is TGTGCCAGCATTTTTTCAGGTCGGGTCTATGGCTACACCTTC.

The J gene is TRBJ1-2, the V gene TRBV9; 9 positions agree with TRBD1. The CDR3 is 17 amino acids. The trim removed 5 bases at V and 5 bases at J, leaving 16 bases unmatched. The V gene's germline CDR1 is SGDLS and CDR2 YYNGEE. CDR3 in amino acids: CASSASSLDRGRYGYTF. The DNA for the CDR3 is TGTGCCAGCAGTGCCTCCAGCTTGGACAGGGGAAGGTATGGCTACACCTTC.

A few counts support this clone. This chain joins TRBV6-5 and TRBJ2-7; the D gene is possibly TRBD2 (6 bases). V lost 6 bases and J lost 6, with 12 bases in between. The CDR3 spans 12 residues. Germline values: CDR1 MNHEY, CDR2 SVGAGI. The CDR3 bases are TGTGCCAGCAGCGCGACCGGGGGCGAGCAGTACTTC. Amino acids: CASSATGGEQYF.